Following are 24 T cell receptor beta chains from one sample sequenced in a study of cytomegalovirus exposure and HLA in healthy donors. The PCR used 60 Vbeta and 13 Jbeta primers. TCRdb's copy holds only in-frame clones and misses some; the assay was immunoSEQ multiplex PCR. The sample shows 150,000 to 200,000 clones, about four fifths of them seen only once. Sample: PBMCs. The receptors come from a male donor in good health and CMV-seropositive.

The chain recombines TRBV27 with TRBJ1-1; maybe TRBD1 (5 bases). Trimming took off 4 bases at V and 0 bases at J, with 15 bases between the two ends. Germline CDR1 is MNHEY and CDR2 is SMNVEV (reference sequence). This CDR3 contains 16 residues. The CDR3 reads CASSSRNRQMNTEAFF. The DNA of the CDR3 is TGTGCCAGCAGTTCGAGGAATCGACAGATGAACACTGAAGCTTTCTTT.

The chain joins TRBV5-1 to TRBJ2-1, with 7 nucleotides matching TRBD1. CDR1 and CDR2 from the germline V gene are SGHRS and YFSETQ. This CDR3 has 17 amino acids. J gave up 5 bases and V 0 bases, and 11 bases lay outside the gene matches. DNA for the CDR3: TGCGCCAGCAGCTTGGCTACAGGGGTAAAATATAACAATGAGCAGTTCTTC. Amino acids: CASSLATGVKYNNEQFF.

The DNA for the CDR3 is TGCGCCAGCAGCCATGGACAGGGTCGCAATGAGCAGTTCTTC. It codes for CASSHGQGRNEQFF. The J gene is TRBJ2-1, the V gene TRBV4-1; the match to TRBD1 covers 8 bases. Looked up from germline, CDR1 is MGHRA and CDR2 is YSYEKL. There are 14 residues in the CDR3. With V trimmed by 3 bases and J by 6 bases, 4 bases remained unmatched.

This clone was seen a few times. V usage is TRBV7-9 and J usage is TRBJ1-4, with 7 bases that match TRBD1. The germline CDR1 and CDR2 sequences are SEHNR and FQNEAQ (reference sequence). The CDR3 extends over 13 amino acids. The V segment lost 5 bases and the J segment 7 bases; nucleotides outside the gene matches: 4. The CDR3 loop reads CASSEYRGEKLFF. The CDR3 region has the DNA TGTGCCAGCAGCGAATACAGGGGTGAAAAACTGTTTTTT.

This sequence joins TRBV6-4 and TRBJ2-1; the D is unclear. The CDR3 has 13 amino acids. V was clipped by 3 bases and J by 4 bases, with 7 bases between them. Germline loops: CDR1 MRHNA, CDR2 SNTAGT. This CDR3 reads CASSEYLYNEQFF. In DNA, the CDR3 is TGTGCCAGCAGTGAGTATCTTTACAATGAGCAGTTCTTC.

The chain is built from TRBV6-5 and TRBJ2-1; 7 nucleotides match TRBD1. Germline V gene sequence: CDR1 MNHEY, CDR2 SVGAGI. CDR3 size: 15 residues. With V trimmed by 4 bases and J by 5 bases, 8 bases remained unmatched. CDR3: CASSSSRDSNNEQFF. CDR3 nucleotides: TGTGCCAGCAGTTCGTCCCGGGACAGCAACAATGAGCAGTTCTTC.

CDR3 coding DNA: TGTGCCAGCAGTGGACTAGCGGGGGGGATTTACAATGAGCAGTTCTTC. This encodes CASSGLAGGIYNEQFF. V is TRBV27 and J is TRBJ2-1; 15 bases map to TRBD2. CDR3 length: 16 residues. J gave up 4 bases and V 5 bases, and 3 bases lay outside the gene matches. Germline assignment: CDR1 MNHEY and CDR2 SMNVEV (reference sequence).

In the case of this clone: The junction and the germline gene differ at one end; a read error may be behind it. The chain combines TRBV7-7 with TRBJ2-5; D may be TRBD2 (5 bases). Germline CDR1 reads SSHAT; CDR2 reads FNYEAQ (reference sequence). The CDR3 has 14 amino acids. The CDR3 DNA is TGTGCTAGCAGCCTGGCACGGGGCCAAGAGACCCAGTACTTC. Translated, it gives CASSLARGQETQYF.

The chain employs TRBV5-4 and TRBJ2-1; TRBD2 agrees at 16 bases. The CDR3 consists of 16 residues. Germline CDR1 reads SGHNT; CDR2 reads YYREEE (reference sequence). V shed 4 bases, J shed 7 bases, and the junction held 5 bases outside the gene matches. CDR3 DNA sequence: TGTGCCAGCAGCGCGGGACTAGCGGGGGGGCGAAATGAGCAGTTCTTC. This sequence encodes CASSAGLAGGRNEQFF.

This clone was picked up one time. The V gene is TRBV2, the J gene TRBJ2-7, with 8 nucleotides matching TRBD1. CDR1 is SNHLY, CDR2 FYNNEI, per germline. The CDR3 has 14 residues. V lost 7 bases to trimming and J lost 0 bases; unmatched junction nucleotides: 5. For the CDR3, the DNA is TGTGCCAGCAAGCAGGGGGCAGGCTCCTACGAGCAGTACTTC. It encodes CASKQGAGSYEQYF.

CDR3 sequence: CAGRQGGNYGYTF. As DNA, the CDR3 is TGTGCCGGAAGACAGGGGGGGAACTATGGCTACACCTTC. V and J are TRBV2 and TRBJ1-2; 9 nucleotides line up with TRBD1. Per the germline V gene, CDR1 is SNHLY and CDR2 is FYNNEI. Trimming at V came to 11 bases and at J to 2 bases, leaving 6 bases not matched to a gene. This CDR3 region has 13 residues.

This chain connects TRBV7-8 to TRBJ2-5; 8 bases agree with TRBD2. The germline gives CDR1 SGHVS, CDR2 FQNEAQ. The CDR3 runs 13 residues. The junction had 1 base not matched to a gene; V was cut back by 3 bases and J by 4 bases. The CDR3 sequence: CASSLGLGETQYF. The CDR3 region has the DNA TGTGCCAGCAGCTTGGGACTAGGAGAGACCCAGTACTTC. Combining the CDR3 with reference TRBV7-8 and TRBJ2-5 gives the whole variable domain GAGVSQSPRYKVAKRGQDVALRCDPISGHVSLFWYQQALGQGPEFLTYFQNEAQLDKSGLPSDRFFAERPEGSVSTLKIQRTQQEDSAVYLCASSLGLGETQYFGPGTRLLVL.

The rearrangement links TRBV6-5 to TRBJ2-5, with D maybe TRBD1 (6 bases). This CDR3 region has 16 residues. Germline CDR1 MNHEY, CDR2 SVGAGI. V lost 3 bases, J lost 7 bases, and 21 bases lay in between. The CDR3 region has the DNA TGTGCCAGCAGTTATGCCGGGCAGGGGACCCCAGGGACCCAGTACTTC. It translates to CASSYAGQGTPGTQYF.

This rearrangement joins TRBV4-2 to TRBJ2-3, with 11 bases that match TRBD2. The germline V gene has CDR1 LGHNA and CDR2 YNFKEQ. CDR3 size: 18 residues. V trimming: 0 bases; J trimming: 6 bases; junction bases outside the gene matches: 11. The CDR3, as DNA: TGTGCCAGCAGCCAAGACACTAGTAGCGGGGGGGCCTCCGATACGCAGTATTTT. Amino acid sequence: CASSQDTSSGGASDTQYF.

The gene calls are TRBV11-2 and TRBJ1-2; D might be TRBD1 (6 bases). CDR1 and CDR2 from the germline V gene are SGHAT and FQNNGV. CDR3 length: 16 residues. With 2 bases removed from V and 4 bases from J, the gap between germline ends came to 17 bases. The CDR3 loop reads CASSLHTPQGPYGYTF. CDR3 nucleotides: TGTGCCAGCAGCTTACACACACCACAGGGTCCCTATGGCTACACCTTC.

V usage is TRBV6-5 and J usage is TRBJ2-7; D not resolved. Trimming shortened V by 4 bases and J by 5 bases, and 6 bases separated the two germline ends. CDR1 and CDR2 (germline): MNHEY, SVGAGI. CDR3 length: 11 residues. The DNA for the CDR3 is TGTGCCAGCAGTTCACTTGACGAGCAGTACTTC. As protein: CASSSLDEQYF.

The genes are TRBV30 and TRBJ1-3; D may be TRBD1 (5 bases). CDR3 size: 15 residues. Trimming removed 3 bases at V and 0 bases at J, with 12 bases between. CDR1 is GTSNPN and CDR2 is SVGIG in the germline V gene (reference sequence). The CDR3: CAWSNRILSGNTIYF. CDR3 DNA sequence: TGTGCCTGGAGCAACAGGATACTCTCTGGAAACACCATATATTTT.

This clone has just a few counts. This chain connects TRBV5-1 to TRBJ1-1, with D maybe TRBD1 (5 bases). Germline V CDR1 and CDR2: SGHRS, YFSETQ. The CDR3 is 14 residues long. Between the trimmed V and J ends, which lost 0 bases and 10 bases, there was a span of 16 bases. For the CDR3, the DNA is TGCGCCAGCAGCTTGGAGAGGACACCAGTAGGAGCTTTCTTT. It translates to CASSLERTPVGAFF.

The CDR3, as DNA: TGTGCCAGCAGCTTCGACACAGGGGGAACTGGGGCCAACGTCCTGACTTTC. It yields the protein CASSFDTGGTGANVLTF. The chain carries TRBV7-8 and TRBJ2-6; 8 nucleotides line up with TRBD1. J lost 2 bases, V lost 3 bases, and 6 bases had no gene match. From germline, CDR1 is SGHVS and CDR2 FQNEAQ. The CDR3 runs to 17 residues.

In its sample, this clone was seen many times. V is TRBV6-1 and J is TRBJ2-6; a weak D match, TRBD1 (5 bases). Germline-derived CDR1 and CDR2 are MNHNS and SASEGT. CDR3 size: 16 residues. V was clipped by 2 bases and J by 4 bases, with 12 bases between them. The CDR3 DNA sequence: TGTGCCAGCAGTGAAAGTGTGGGGCAAGGGGCCAACGTCCTGACTTTC. The encoded protein is CASSESVGQGANVLTF.

The rearrangement links TRBV7-9 to TRBJ2-7, with D possibly matching TRBD2 (7 bases). V gave up 5 bases and J gave up 2 bases, with 16 bases separating them. CDR1 and CDR2 (germline): SEHNR, FQNEAQ (reference sequence). This CDR3 contains 15 residues. The CDR3 sequence is CASSPPEGGAYEQYF. The CDR3, as DNA: TGTGCCAGCAGCCCACCAGAAGGGGGGGCCTACGAGCAGTACTTC.

The CDR3 sequence is CASSVTGGGYNEQFF. In DNA, the CDR3 is TGTGCCAGCAGTGTTACGGGGGGGGGATACAATGAGCAGTTCTTC. This chain links TRBV6-1 with TRBJ2-1; TRBD2 matches at 8 bases. CDR1 and CDR2 (germline): MNHNS, SASEGT. J lost 4 bases, V lost 4 bases, and 6 bases had no gene match. This CDR3 has 15 amino acids.

The chain links TRBV4-3 to TRBJ2-3; no reliable D call. V was shortened by 1 base and J by 0 bases, with 17 bases between the two germline ends. The CDR3 totals 18 residues. The germline gives CDR1 LGHNA, CDR2 YSLEER. The CDR3 sequence: CASSQVIDFQSSTDTQYF. As DNA, the CDR3 is TGCGCCAGCAGCCAAGTCATAGATTTTCAATCTAGCACAGATACGCAGTATTTT.

This clone has only one observation. The chain couples TRBV30 to TRBJ2-3, with TRBD2 matching over 8 bases. Germline V CDR1 and CDR2: GTSNPN, SVGIG (reference sequence). Germline trimming cut 2 bases from V and 4 bases from J; bases unmatched to any gene: 5. This CDR3 has 14 amino acids. The CDR3 bases are TGTGCCTGGAGTACGGGGGGGGAAGCAGATACGCAGTATTTT. It translates to CAWSTGGEADTQYF.